Below are 14 T cell receptor beta chains sequenced from a single sample in a study of cytotoxic CD8 clonotypes in ibrutinib-treated CLL. Clones were read by immunoSEQ multiplex PCR, and TCRdb kept only the in-frame ones, dropping some. The profile shows about 76,000 clones, 70% to 90% of them singletons. Sample: PBMCs, taken after 24 months of ibrutinib treatment. These receptors were taken from a human donor with chronic lymphocytic leukemia.

The chain uses TRBV5-4 and TRBJ1-2; 7 bases are a match to TRBD1. The V and J ends lost 1 base and 7 bases, in that order; junction bases with no gene match: 4. Germline CDR1 and CDR2: SGHNT and YYREEE (reference sequence). The CDR3 extends over 13 amino acids. The chain's CDR3 is CASSLRGPGGYTF. In nucleotides, the CDR3 is TGTGCCAGCAGCTTGAGGGGGCCTGGTGGCTACACCTTC.

The rearrangement links TRBV4-2 to TRBJ2-2; 9 nucleotides line up with TRBD2. Germline V gene sequence: CDR1 LGHNA, CDR2 YNFKEQ. V lost 0 bases and J lost 4; bases outside the gene matches: 9. The CDR3 consists of 18 residues. The CDR3 DNA reads as TGTGCCAGCAGCCAAGAAAAGTCGCTAGCGGGATTCACCGGGGAGCTGTTTTTT. Translation gives CASSQEKSLAGFTGELFF.

The rearrangement links TRBV6-6 to TRBJ1-5; D ambiguous. CDR1 MNHNY and CDR2 SVGAGI come from the germline V gene (reference sequence). The CDR3 is made up of 12 amino acids. Trimming took 2 bases from V and 5 from J, leaving 4 bases between them. This CDR3 reads CASSYGYQPQHF. DNA of the CDR3: TGTGCCAGCAGTTACGGGTATCAGCCCCAGCATTTT.

The CDR3 protein is CASSLIRTGPNTEAFF. CDR3 in DNA: TGTGCCAGCAGCCTGATAAGGACAGGACCGAACACTGAAGCTTTCTTT. This chain joins TRBV7-2 and TRBJ1-1; 7 bases line up with TRBD1. The V gene end was trimmed by 5 bases and the J gene end by 1 base; junction bases not matched to a gene: 10. This CDR3 has 16 residues. Germline CDR1 and CDR2: SGHTA and FQGNSA.

This chain connects TRBV7-2 to TRBJ2-7; 7 nucleotides line up with TRBD1. This CDR3 spans 14 amino acids. Germline assignment: CDR1 SGHTA and CDR2 FQGNSA. J lost 2 bases, V lost 1 base, and 2 bases had no gene match. CDR3 DNA: TGTGCCAGCAGCTTAGTGCAGGGGGCCTACGAGCAGTACTTC. This sequence encodes CASSLVQGAYEQYF.

At least ten counts were recorded for this clone. This sample includes further DNA sequences coding for the same CDR3. The chain carries TRBV7-6 and TRBJ2-2; tentatively, D is TRBD2 (5 bases). CDR3 length equals 18 residues. Germline values: CDR1 SGHVS, CDR2 FNYEAQ. Between the trimmed V and J ends, which lost 1 base and 3 bases, there was a span of 18 bases. The CDR3 spells CASSLVIPGGADTGELFF. CDR3 in DNA: TGTGCCAGCAGCTTAGTGATTCCCGGCGGAGCGGACACCGGGGAGCTGTTTTTT.

The chain employs TRBV25-1 and TRBJ2-1; weak D call: TRBD2 (5 bases). The CDR3 is 15 amino acids. Germline V gene sequence: CDR1 MGHDK, CDR2 SYGVNS. V was pared by 3 bases and J by 9 bases, with 18 bases between. Written as DNA, the CDR3 is TGTGCCAGCAGTGAGACCACGGGGAGCCTAACTGAGCAGTTCTTC. Amino acid sequence: CASSETTGSLTEQFF.

The chain links TRBV6-1 to TRBJ1-5; D remains unclear. The ends were cut back, 6 bases at V and 0 bases at J, with 6 bases in the middle. The CDR3 consists of 13 residues. The germline gives CDR1 MNHNS, CDR2 SASEGT. Here the CDR3 reads CASSDGSNQPQHF. CDR3 in DNA: TGTGCCAGCAGCGACGGTAGCAATCAGCCCCAGCATTTT.

The genes are TRBV10-3 and TRBJ2-2; 7 bases match TRBD1. The junction had 1 base not matched to a gene; V was cut back by 3 bases and J by 3 bases. The germline CDR1 and CDR2 sequences are ENHRY and SYGVKD. CDR3 length: 14 amino acids. CDR3 sequence: CAISEDRDTGELFF. The CDR3 DNA reads as TGTGCCATCAGTGAAGACAGGGACACCGGGGAGCTGTTTTTT.

The chain combines TRBV28 with TRBJ2-5, with 7 bases matching TRBD1. This CDR3 has 18 residues. Germline values: CDR1 MDHEN, CDR2 SYDVKM. Trimming took 4 bases from V and 4 from J; bases not matched to a gene: 18. In DNA form, the CDR3 reads TGTGCCAGCAGTTCCACCCGAGTGACAGGGACGTGGGCAGAGACCCAGTACTTC. Amino acid sequence: CASSSTRVTGTWAETQYF.

The CDR3 DNA reads TGTGCCAGCAGTTACTGGATCAGGGGGCAGGGAAACACCATATATTTT. It specifies CASSYWIRGQGNTIYF. The V call is TRBV6-6, the J call TRBJ1-3; 8 nucleotides agree with TRBD1. Germline V gives CDR1 MNHNY, CDR2 SVGAGI (reference sequence). The CDR3 sequence is 16 residues long. Trimming cost V 1 base and J 4 bases; bases outside gene matches: 6.

This chain uses TRBV11-1 with TRBJ2-3, with TRBD2 matching 12 bases. The CDR3 consists of 16 residues. Germline CDR1 SGHAT, CDR2 FQDESV (reference sequence). With V trimmed by 5 bases and J by 2 bases, 5 bases remained unmatched. The CDR3 region is CASSPWTSGDTDTQYF. CDR3 sequence (DNA): TGTGCCAGCAGCCCCTGGACTAGCGGGGACACAGATACGCAGTATTTT.

This clone was detected many times. The genes are TRBV11-2 and TRBJ2-2; 8 nucleotides match TRBD2. Per the germline V gene, CDR1 is SGHAT and CDR2 is FQNNGV. This CDR3 spans 15 amino acids. The ends lost 2 bases at V and 4 bases at J; junction bases unmatched: 3. In DNA form, the CDR3 reads TGTGCCAGCAGCTTAATCGCGGGAGGCACCGGGGAGCTGTTTTTT. This sequence encodes CASSLIAGGTGELFF.

The chain employs TRBV6-1 and TRBJ1-4; D is unresolved. The CDR3 spans 15 residues. The V gene lost 8 bases and the J gene lost 0 bases, with 13 bases spanning the gap. Germline V CDR1 and CDR2: MNHNS, SASEGT. The CDR3 region has the DNA TGTGCCAGCTCCTATTATCTTACAACTAATGAAAAACTGTTTTTT. It encodes CASSYYLTTNEKLFF.